This TCR beta chain was sequenced in a study of vaccination and CD4 T cells after COVID-19. The wider study: A vaccine, either BNT162b2 or mRNA-1273, was given to participants in two doses. Stimuli were overlapping spike peptide pools of SARS-CoV-2 and three common cold coronaviruses (HCoV-NL63, HCoV-OC43, HCoV-229E).

Treatment meaning: approximately 10-day PBMC culture with coronavirus spike peptide pools or control peptides (ViraFEST assay). Some 2.2 million PBMCs per well were cultured with about 10 IU/ml IL-2 and about 11 ug/ml peptide pools. Worth noting for this clonotype: Its antigen is currently unknown.

Trimming took 8 bases from V and 0 from J; bases not matched to a gene: 4. CDR1 and CDR2 from the germline V gene are SNHLY and FYNNEI. The CDR3 is made up of 13 amino acids. Oncomine TCR Beta short-read sequencing was applied to DNA from cultured CD4+ T cells. TCRdb used MiXCR to reprocess the PCR reads, holding one entry per CDR3 protein. The table shows about 21,000 distinct CDR3 sequences, with about 52% occurring only once. V is TRBV2 and J is TRBJ2-7; 7 positions agree with TRBD1. The specimen was CD4+ T cells from blood, cultured in vitro. The receptor was isolated from a human donor who had recovered from COVID-19. CDR3 in amino acids: CASGQVFSYEQYF. CDR3 in DNA: TGTGCCAGCGGACAGGTCTTCTCCTACGAGCAGTACTTC.